The next 13 T cell receptor beta chains were all read from a single sample in a study of shared clonotypes between healthy human individuals. Some clones are missing from TCRdb's copy, which holds only in-frame ones; the method was immunoSEQ multiplex PCR. In the table there are more than 2 million clones, roughly 96% of which are singletons. The sequenced sample consisted of naive CD4+ T cells sorted from blood. The subset was: CD45RA+ positively selected. The receptor source for this set is a man aged 18 to 29 in good health.

As for this clone: The same CDR3 can be traced to other DNA sequences in this sample. The chain joins TRBV5-1 to TRBJ1-6; 8 bases map to TRBD1. Germline-derived CDR1 and CDR2 are SGHRS and YFSETQ. The CDR3 contains 14 residues. J gave up 9 bases and V 5 bases, and 7 bases lay outside the gene matches. The CDR3 here is CASSPRTGFSPLHF. The CDR3 coding sequence is TGCGCCAGCAGTCCGAGGACAGGGTTTTCACCCCTCCACTTT.

Concerning this clone: A read error may explain this, as a much larger clone is one base away. Other DNA variants within this sample encode the same CDR3. The chain joins TRBV28 to TRBJ2-7; D unclear. Trimming shortened V by 5 bases and J by 0 bases, and 5 bases separated the two germline ends. The germline gives CDR1 MDHEN, CDR2 SYDVKM. The CDR3 is 12 amino acids. DNA of the CDR3: TGTGCCAGCAGTCAGAGCTCCTACGAGCAGTACTTC. Residues: CASSQSSYEQYF.

This chain uses TRBV28 with TRBJ1-4, with a possible D match to TRBD1 (5 bases). V shed 6 bases and J shed 8 bases, with 16 bases lying between them. There are 14 residues in the CDR3. CDR1 and CDR2 (germline): MDHEN, SYDVKM. CDR3 region: CASRAGRGVEKLFF. The CDR3 bases are TGTGCCAGCAGAGCGGGACGGGGGGTGGAAAAACTGTTTTTT.

This chain uses TRBV6-1 with TRBJ2-7; 10 bases map to TRBD1. This CDR3 has 14 amino acids. Germline CDR1 and CDR2: MNHNS and SASEGT. The V gene end was trimmed by 8 bases and the J gene end by 0 bases; junction bases not matched to a gene: 4. The CDR3 nucleotides are TGTGCCAGCGTCGGGACAGGGGCCTCCTACGAGCAGTACTTC. Translated: CASVGTGASYEQYF.

The chain carries TRBV4-1 and TRBJ2-2, with 8 bases fitting TRBD1. V trimming: 4 bases; J trimming: 4 bases; junction bases outside the gene matches: 14. The CDR3 extends over 18 amino acids. The germline V gene encodes CDR1 MGHRA and CDR2 YSYEKL. CDR3 sequence reads: CASSRERFGQGRTGELFF. The CDR3 DNA is TGCGCCAGCAGCCGTGAACGATTTGGACAGGGCCGCACCGGGGAGCTGTTTTTT.

As to this clone: Different DNA sequences within this sample yield the same CDR3. The chain links TRBV5-1 to TRBJ2-3, with D perhaps TRBD2 (6 bases). Trimming stripped 2 bases from V and 0 bases from J, with 7 bases between. The CDR3 contains 14 residues. Germline CDR1 SGHRS, CDR2 YFSETQ. The CDR3 loop is CASSFSGSTDTQYF. The CDR3 DNA sequence: TGCGCCAGCAGCTTTAGCGGAAGCACAGATACGCAGTATTTT.

The rearrangement links TRBV21-1 to TRBJ2-5; TRBD2 was called by the table and not checked on the DNA. TRBV21-1 represents a pseudogene. The CDR3 is 13 amino acids. The CDR3: CASSTGGPETQYF. CDR3 sequence (DNA): TGTGCCAGCAGCACGGGGGGGCCGGAGACCCAGTACTTC.

V is TRBV11-2 and J is TRBJ2-1, with 9 positions matching TRBD1. The CDR3 runs 16 residues. The junction had 11 bases not matched to a gene; V was cut back by 5 bases and J by 6 bases. Looked up from germline, CDR1 is SGHAT and CDR2 is FQNNGV. The CDR3 loop is CASSQEGQGVLNEQFF. The CDR3 DNA sequence: TGTGCCAGCAGCCAAGAGGGACAGGGAGTTCTCAATGAGCAGTTCTTC.

V usage is TRBV19 and J usage is TRBJ2-2; 9 nucleotides match TRBD1. V trimming: 9 bases; J trimming: 3 bases; junction bases outside the gene matches: 5. From germline, CDR1 is LNHDA and CDR2 SQIVND (reference sequence). This CDR3 is built from 14 residues. In nucleotides, the CDR3 is TGTGCCAGCCTACGGACAGGGGACACCGGGGAGCTGTTTTTT. This encodes CASLRTGDTGELFF.

Details on this clone: Distinct nucleotide sequences in the sample also encode this CDR3. J is TRBJ2-3 and V is TRBV7-9; D ambiguous. The V end was cut by 5 bases, the J end by 4 bases, with 13 bases between. The CDR3 runs 14 residues. CDR1 and CDR2 (germline): SEHNR, FQNEAQ (reference sequence). The CDR3 nucleotides read TGTGCCAGCAGCCCCCGGGCCGGATCAGATACGCAGTATTTT. This gives the protein CASSPRAGSDTQYF. Filled out from reference TRBV7-9 and TRBJ2-3, the complete variable domain reads DTGVSQNPRHKITKRGQNVTFRCDPISEHNRLYWYRQTLGQGPEFLTYFQNEAQLEKSRLLSDRFSAERPKGSFSTLEIQRTEQGDSAMYLCASSPRAGSDTQYFGPGTRLTVL.

This chain uses TRBV18 with TRBJ2-2; no clear D. V was clipped by 0 bases and J by 6 bases, with 8 bases between them. There are 14 residues in the CDR3. Germline V gives CDR1 KGHSH, CDR2 LQKENI. The CDR3: CASSPPFQSGELFF. In nucleotides, the CDR3 is TGTGCCAGCTCACCACCGTTCCAGTCCGGGGAGCTGTTTTTT. Full variable domain (remainder filled in from reference TRBV18 and TRBJ2-2): NAGVMQNPRHLVRRRGQEARLRCSPMKGHSHVYWYRQLPEEGLKFMVYLQKENIIDESGMPKERFSAEFPKEGPSILRIQQVVRGDSAAYFCASSPPFQSGELFFGEGSRLTVL.

The V call is TRBV10-2, the J call TRBJ2-7, with D perhaps TRBD1 or TRBD2 (5 bases each). This CDR3 region has 13 residues. Trimming removed 7 bases at V and 5 bases at J, with 15 bases between. CDR1 and CDR2 from the germline V gene are WSHSY and SAAADI. The DNA for the CDR3 is TGCGCCAGCACCTCCGGGACCCCTAACGAGCAGTACTTC. Protein: CASTSGTPNEQYF.

V gene TRBV9 combines with J gene TRBJ2-7, with 9 bases aligning to TRBD1. Germline V gene lookup returns CDR1 SGDLS and CDR2 YYNGEE. The CDR3 spans 15 residues. Germline trimming cut 3 bases from V and 5 bases from J; bases unmatched to any gene: 9. CDR3 residues: CASSANRDRDNEQYF. The CDR3 DNA reads TGTGCCAGCAGCGCAAACCGGGACAGGGACAACGAGCAGTACTTC.